These 31 T cell receptor beta chains originate from one sample sequenced in a study of T-cell memory formation after mild COVID-19. TCRdb re-called the 5' RACE reads through MiXCR, storing one row per CDR3 protein. The sample has some 180,000 distinct CDR3 sequences; approximately 18% are singletons. The specimen was PBMCs or a T cell subset sorted from them (not recorded which). Every receptor here comes from a man aged 18 to 29 who had mild COVID-19 (a few samples of this study predate the infection). Cell type and time point are not known.

This clonotype occurred a few times. In DNA, the CDR3 is TGCAGTGCTAGAGAACAGGGGCCGAACACCGGGGAGCTGTTTTTT. It translates to CSAREQGPNTGELFF. The rearrangement links TRBV20-1 to TRBJ2-2; TRBD1 matches at 7 bases. The junction had 1 base not matched to a gene; V was cut back by 0 bases and J by 0 bases. This CDR3 spans 15 amino acids. Germline values: CDR1 DFQATT, CDR2 SNEGSKA (reference sequence).

The chain couples TRBV4-3 to TRBJ1-2; no clear D. Germline V gene data show CDR1 as LGHNA and CDR2 as YSLEER. This CDR3 has 14 amino acids. V gave up 0 bases and J gave up 4 bases, with 9 bases separating them. The CDR3 DNA reads as TGCGCCAGCAGCCAAGACGGCGGCGTCTATGGCTACACCTTC. Its translation: CASSQDGGVYGYTF.

This clonotype was picked up a small number of times. This sequence joins TRBV7-3 and TRBJ2-5, with D perhaps TRBD2 (5 bases). Deletions cut 0 bases from V and 4 bases from J, with 12 bases between. CDR1 and CDR2 from the germline V gene are SGHTA and FQGTGA. This CDR3 is built from 15 residues. The CDR3 protein is CASSLTRASGETQYF. CDR3 DNA: TGTGCCAGCAGCTTAACGCGGGCAAGCGGAGAGACCCAGTACTTC.

The genes are TRBV6-1 and TRBJ1-3; D is possibly TRBD1 (5 bases). Trimming cost V 2 bases and J 3 bases, with 8 bases left between them. The CDR3 totals 14 residues. Germline loops: CDR1 MNHNS, CDR2 SASEGT. The CDR3 DNA reads as TGTGCCAGCAGTGAATGGGGCCTTGGAAACACCATATATTTT. As protein: CASSEWGLGNTIYF.

This clonotype was recorded at least ten times. V and J are TRBV5-5 and TRBJ2-3; D possibly corresponds to TRBD2 (7 bases). This CDR3 has 16 residues. Germline V lookup: CDR1 SGHKS, CDR2 YYEKEE (reference sequence). V lost 2 bases, J lost 2 bases, and 15 bases lay in between. CDR3 nucleotide sequence: TGTGCCAGCAGCTTCCCGCCGCGGGGGCCCACAGATACGCAGTATTTT. As protein: CASSFPPRGPTDTQYF.

This clonotype has only one observation. The chain has TRBV5-1 and TRBJ2-5; perhaps TRBD2 as D (7 bases). Germline loops: CDR1 SGHRS, CDR2 YFSETQ. V was cut by 5 bases and J by 4 bases, with 9 bases left in between. CDR3 length: 12 residues. CDR3 in DNA: TGCGCCAGCAGGGGGGGGCGAGAGACCCAGTACTTC. Amino acid sequence: CASRGGRETQYF.

V is TRBV29-1 and J is TRBJ2-5; 7 nucleotides match TRBD1. The germline V gene has CDR1 SQVTM and CDR2 ANQGSEA. The CDR3 sequence is 15 residues long. Trimming at V came to 7 bases and at J to 2 bases, leaving 13 bases not matched to a gene. Here the CDR3 reads CSATSRDSPQETQYF. The CDR3 nucleotides read TGCAGCGCCACCAGCCGGGACAGTCCTCAAGAGACCCAGTACTTC.

The rearrangement joins TRBV5-1 to TRBJ1-1, with a tentative D call TRBD1 (5 bases). Germline CDR1 and CDR2: SGHRS and YFSETQ. V gave up 3 bases and J gave up 1 base, with 13 bases separating them. The CDR3 sequence is 15 residues long. The CDR3 coding sequence is TGCGCCAGCAGCTCGCCCGGGACGCAGAACACTGAAGCTTTCTTT. It codes for CASSSPGTQNTEAFF.

This clonotype showed up just a few times. The chain couples TRBV20-1 to TRBJ2-3; no clear D gene. V lost 3 bases, J lost 0 bases, and 10 bases lay in between. The CDR3 sequence is 14 residues long. Germline V CDR1 and CDR2: DFQATT, SNEGSKA (reference sequence). CDR3 coding DNA: TGCAGTGCTAGCGGCGTTACTAGCACAGATACGCAGTATTTT. It codes for CSASGVTSTDTQYF.

This sequence joins TRBV20-1 and TRBJ2-7; D not certain. Trimming left V 3 bases short and J 6 bases short, with 21 bases between. This CDR3 has 15 amino acids. Germline V CDR1 and CDR2: DFQATT, SNEGSKA (reference sequence). The CDR3 sequence is CSASSPAGFFGEQYF. The CDR3, as DNA: TGCAGTGCTAGTTCCCCGGCAGGATTTTTCGGCGAGCAGTACTTC.

There are a few counts of this clonotype. CDR3 DNA sequence: TGCGCCAGCAGCCAGACTCGGGTTGGGCATGAGCAGTTCTTC. As protein: CASSQTRVGHEQFF. The rearrangement links TRBV4-3 to TRBJ2-1, with no clear D. Germline CDR1 LGHNA, CDR2 YSLEER. The CDR3 extends over 14 amino acids. Trimming took off 3 bases at V and 8 bases at J, with 14 bases between the two ends.

This chain uses TRBV12-3 or TRBV12-4 with TRBJ2-3; maybe TRBD2 (6 bases). The CDR3 sequence is 16 residues long. V was clipped by 5 bases and J by 1 base, with 16 bases between them. The CDR3 sequence: CASSTNRGYRTDTQYF. The CDR3 nucleotides read TGTGCCAGCAGTACTAATCGGGGGTACCGCACAGATACGCAGTATTTT.

The chain combines TRBV12-3 or TRBV12-4 with TRBJ1-1, with D possibly TRBD1 on 5 matching bases. This CDR3 is built from 11 residues. V dropped 10 bases and J dropped 7 bases, with 13 bases sitting between them. CDR3 in DNA: TGTGCCACCCAAACAGGAATTGAAGCTTTCTTT. Its translation is CATQTGIEAFF.

The chain links TRBV20-1 to TRBJ2-5; 8 nucleotides line up with TRBD2. Germline V CDR1 and CDR2: DFQATT, SNEGSKA (reference sequence). CDR3 length: 14 amino acids. The trim removed 6 bases at V and 5 bases at J, leaving 11 bases unmatched. The CDR3 DNA follows: TGCAGTGCCCGAGGCGGGGGGTACCTTGAGACCCAGTACTTC. It specifies CSARGGGYLETQYF.

CDR3 protein: CATSPTRGRYGYTF. In DNA, the CDR3 is TGTGCCACCAGCCCCACCCGGGGGCGGTATGGCTACACCTTC. The chain has TRBV15 and TRBJ1-2, with D possibly TRBD1 on 6 matching bases. The CDR3 sequence is 14 residues long. Trimming cost V 5 bases and J 5 bases, with 15 bases left between them. Germline V gives CDR1 LNHNV, CDR2 YYDKDF (reference sequence).

Ten or more counts support this clonotype. The chain combines TRBV12-3 or TRBV12-4 with TRBJ1-1; D not certain. The ends were cut back, 5 bases at V and 5 bases at J, with 9 bases in the middle. The CDR3 consists of 12 residues. The CDR3 DNA sequence: TGTGCCAGCAGTCCTCGCAGAACTGAAGCTTTCTTT. It encodes CASSPRRTEAFF.

This clonotype appeared once. The V and J genes are TRBV7-8 and TRBJ1-1; D is unclear. The CDR3 sequence is 13 residues long. CDR1 and CDR2 (germline): SGHVS, FQNEAQ. V shed 3 bases and J shed 9 bases, with 14 bases lying between them. As DNA, the CDR3 is TGTGCCAGCAGCTTCGACGCTCCCTCCCAAGCTTTCTTT. Protein product: CASSFDAPSQAFF.

This chain uses TRBV5-1 with TRBJ2-2; 10 bases are shared with TRBD2. The CDR3 runs to 18 residues. J gave up 2 bases and V 4 bases, and 11 bases lay outside the gene matches. Germline V CDR1 and CDR2: SGHRS, YFSETQ. CDR3 residues: CASSPLGAGGPNTGELFF. For the CDR3, the DNA is TGCGCCAGCAGCCCACTAGGAGCGGGGGGGCCCAACACCGGGGAGCTGTTTTTT.

The chain links TRBV5-1 to TRBJ2-1; D uncertain. Trimming removed 0 bases from V and 4 bases from J, with 8 bases in between. The CDR3 is 14 residues long. CDR1 SGHRS and CDR2 YFSETQ come from the germline V gene. The CDR3, as DNA: TGCGCCAGCAGCTTGGAGACCCAGTACAATGAGCAGTTCTTC. This gives the protein CASSLETQYNEQFF.

This clonotype was detected a few times. The V gene is TRBV20-1, the J gene TRBJ1-5; D uncertain. V was trimmed by 1 base and J by 4 bases, leaving 8 bases between them. The CDR3 loop spans 13 amino acids. Germline V CDR1 and CDR2: DFQATT, SNEGSKA (reference sequence). The CDR3 sequence is CSARGVGNQPQHF. CDR3 nucleotides: TGCAGTGCTAGAGGAGTGGGGAATCAGCCCCAGCATTTT.

The table lists this clonotype with a few counts. The chain links TRBV13 to TRBJ2-2, with unresolved D. CDR1 and CDR2 from the germline V gene are PRHDT and FYEKMQ (reference sequence). The CDR3 is 15 residues long. Trimming pared 5 bases from V and 1 base from J, leaving 11 bases between. CDR3 protein: CASSRARWNTGELFF. CDR3 sequence (DNA): TGTGCCAGCAGCAGAGCGAGGTGGAACACCGGGGAGCTGTTTTTT.

This clonotype showed up just a few times. The chain is built from TRBV5-1 and TRBJ1-4; 7 nucleotides line up with TRBD1. This CDR3 contains 14 residues. In germline, CDR1 is SGHRS, CDR2 YFSETQ. With V trimmed by 4 bases and J by 8 bases, 8 bases remained unmatched. The CDR3 is CASSPGTDGEKLFF. CDR3 bases: TGCGCCAGCAGCCCCGGGACAGACGGCGAAAAACTGTTTTTT.

The genes are TRBV20-1 and TRBJ2-5, with 12 bases fitting TRBD2. Per germline, CDR1 DFQATT and CDR2 SNEGSKA (reference sequence). Germline trimming cut 2 bases from V and 1 base from J; bases unmatched to any gene: 2. The CDR3 covers 15 residues. CDR3 sequence reads: CSARLAGGIQETQYF. CDR3 bases: TGCAGTGCTAGACTAGCGGGGGGGATCCAAGAGACCCAGTACTTC.

Only a few counts were recorded for this clonotype. The V gene is TRBV7-2, the J gene TRBJ2-2; D is unclear. The CDR3 covers 13 residues. Trimming took off 3 bases at V and 8 bases at J, with 10 bases between the two ends. Germline V gene data show CDR1 as SGHTA and CDR2 as FQGNSA. CDR3 residues: CASSFGFEGELFF. The CDR3 bases are TGTGCCAGCAGCTTTGGCTTCGAGGGGGAGCTGTTTTTT.

This clonotype has more than one count but fewer than ten. This chain links TRBV29-1 with TRBJ1-2; tentatively, D is TRBD1 (5 bases). Deletions cut 7 bases from V and 3 bases from J, with 18 bases between. The CDR3 has 14 amino acids. Germline CDR1 is SQVTM and CDR2 is ANQGSEA. The CDR3 spells CSAESPGPHYGYTF. The CDR3 nucleotides are TGCAGCGCCGAATCTCCGGGACCACACTATGGCTACACCTTC.

The rearrangement joins TRBV12-3 or TRBV12-4 to TRBJ2-5, with D possibly being TRBD2 (6 bases). Trimming removed 8 bases from V and 3 bases from J, with 10 bases in between. The CDR3 is 12 amino acids. CDR3: CASRDWEETQYF. CDR3 nucleotides: TGTGCCAGCCGGGACTGGGAAGAGACCCAGTACTTC.

This clonotype came up a few times. The rearrangement links TRBV28 to TRBJ2-3, with D perhaps matching TRBD1 or TRBD2 (6 bases each). Germline V gene data show CDR1 as MDHEN and CDR2 as SYDVKM. The CDR3 runs to 12 residues. V shed 5 bases and J shed 8 bases, with 11 bases lying between them. CDR3 in DNA: TGTGCCAGCAGTCCACGGGGGCTTACGCAGTATTTT. Its protein product is CASSPRGLTQYF.

The V gene is TRBV12-5, the J gene TRBJ2-3; 12 bases map to TRBD1. CDR3 length equals 16 residues. CDR1 and CDR2 from the germline V gene are LGHNT and FRNRAP. The J segment lost 2 bases and the V segment lost 3 bases, leaving 3 bases of the junction unmatched. CDR3 in amino acids: CASGLGTGGATDTQYF. The CDR3 DNA sequence: TGTGCTAGTGGTTTAGGGACAGGGGGCGCCACAGATACGCAGTATTTT.

The chain carries TRBV9 and TRBJ2-3; no definite D call. Germline V gives CDR1 SGDLS, CDR2 YYNGEE. Trimming left V 4 bases short and J 3 bases short, with 12 bases between. This CDR3 is built from 14 residues. The CDR3 coding sequence is TGTGCCAGCAGCTCCCGCCTGGGGACAGATACGCAGTATTTT. Residues: CASSSRLGTDTQYF.

This clonotype came up a few times. The CDR3 region has the DNA TGCGCCAGCAGCCACCCCCCAGGGGAGACGAACACTGAAGCTTTCTTT. This sequence encodes CASSHPPGETNTEAFF. This rearrangement joins TRBV4-3 to TRBJ1-1, with D possibly matching TRBD1 (6 bases). The CDR3 loop spans 16 amino acids. Germline-derived CDR1 and CDR2 are LGHNA and YSLEER. V shed 3 bases and J shed 1 base, with 15 bases lying between them.

The gene calls are TRBV18 and TRBJ2-7; no firm D call. Germline lookup yields CDR1 KGHSH and CDR2 LQKENI. The V end was cut by 5 bases, the J end by 7 bases, with 9 bases between. This CDR3 has 11 residues. This CDR3 reads CASSRSWEQYF. The CDR3 DNA reads TGTGCCAGCTCAAGATCCTGGGAGCAGTACTTC. The full variable domain, completed using reference TRBV18 and TRBJ2-7, is NAGVMQNPRHLVRRRGQEARLRCSPMKGHSHVYWYRQLPEEGLKFMVYLQKENIIDESGMPKERFSAEFPKEGPSILRIQQVVRGDSAAYFCASSRSWEQYFGPGTRLTVT.